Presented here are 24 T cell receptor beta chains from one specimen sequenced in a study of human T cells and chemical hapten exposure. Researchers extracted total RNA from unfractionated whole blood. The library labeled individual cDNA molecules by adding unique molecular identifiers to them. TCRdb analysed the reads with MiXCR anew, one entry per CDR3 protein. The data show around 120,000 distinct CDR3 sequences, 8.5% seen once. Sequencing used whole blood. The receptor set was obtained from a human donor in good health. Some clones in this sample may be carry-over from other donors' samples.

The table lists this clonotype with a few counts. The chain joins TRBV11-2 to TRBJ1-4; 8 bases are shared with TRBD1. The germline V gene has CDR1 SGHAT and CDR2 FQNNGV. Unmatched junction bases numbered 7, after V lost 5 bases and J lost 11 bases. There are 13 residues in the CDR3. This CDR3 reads CASSPGTGGKLFF. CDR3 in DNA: TGTGCCAGCAGCCCGGGGACAGGAGGGAAACTGTTTTTT.

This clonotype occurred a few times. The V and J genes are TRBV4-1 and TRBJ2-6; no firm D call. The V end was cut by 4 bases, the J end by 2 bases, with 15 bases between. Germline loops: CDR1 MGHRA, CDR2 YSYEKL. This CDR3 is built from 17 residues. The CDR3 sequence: CASSPGPRTAGANVLTF. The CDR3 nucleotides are TGCGCCAGCAGCCCGGGCCCCCGGACCGCTGGGGCCAACGTCCTGACTTTC.

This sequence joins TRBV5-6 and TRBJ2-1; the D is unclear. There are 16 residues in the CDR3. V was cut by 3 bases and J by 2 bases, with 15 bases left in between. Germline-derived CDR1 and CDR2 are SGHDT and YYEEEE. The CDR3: CASSSPDRDAYNEQFF. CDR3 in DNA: TGTGCCAGCAGCTCCCCCGACCGAGACGCCTACAATGAGCAGTTCTTC.

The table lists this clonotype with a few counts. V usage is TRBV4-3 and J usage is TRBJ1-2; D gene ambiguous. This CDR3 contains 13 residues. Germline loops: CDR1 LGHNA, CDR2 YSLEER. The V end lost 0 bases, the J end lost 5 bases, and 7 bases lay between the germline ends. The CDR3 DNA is TGCGCCAGCAGCCAAGATTGGGAGTATGGCTACACCTTC. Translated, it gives CASSQDWEYGYTF.

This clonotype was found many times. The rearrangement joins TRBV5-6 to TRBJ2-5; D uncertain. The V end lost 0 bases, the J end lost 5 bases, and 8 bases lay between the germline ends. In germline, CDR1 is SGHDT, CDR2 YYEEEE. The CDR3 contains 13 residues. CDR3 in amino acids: CASSLGSFETQYF. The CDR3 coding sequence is TGTGCCAGCAGCTTGGGCAGCTTCGAGACCCAGTACTTC.

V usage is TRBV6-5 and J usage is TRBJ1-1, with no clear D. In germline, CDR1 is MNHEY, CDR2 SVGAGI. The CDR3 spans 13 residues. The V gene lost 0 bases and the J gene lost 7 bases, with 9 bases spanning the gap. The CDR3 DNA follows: TGTGCCAGCAGTTACTCGATTGGCAGTGAAGCTTTCTTT. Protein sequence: CASSYSIGSEAFF.

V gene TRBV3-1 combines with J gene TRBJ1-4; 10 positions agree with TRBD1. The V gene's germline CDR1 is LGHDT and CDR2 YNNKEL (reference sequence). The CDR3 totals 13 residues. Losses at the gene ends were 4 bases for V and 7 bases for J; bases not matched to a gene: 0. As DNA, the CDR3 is TGTGCCAGCAGCCGGACAGGGGGTGAAAAACTGTTTTTT. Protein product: CASSRTGGEKLFF.

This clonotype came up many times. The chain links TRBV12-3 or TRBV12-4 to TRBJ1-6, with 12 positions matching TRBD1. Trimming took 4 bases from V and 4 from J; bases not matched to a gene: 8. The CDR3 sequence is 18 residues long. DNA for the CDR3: TGTGCCAGCAGTTCCCGGGACAGGGGGCTCGGATATAATTCACCCCTCCACTTT. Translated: CASSSRDRGLGYNSPLHF.

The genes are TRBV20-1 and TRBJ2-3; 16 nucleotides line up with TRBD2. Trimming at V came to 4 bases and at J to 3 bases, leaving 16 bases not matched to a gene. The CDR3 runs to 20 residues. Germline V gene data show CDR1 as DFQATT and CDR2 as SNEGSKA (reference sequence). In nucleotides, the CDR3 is TGCAGTGCTACCAAAGGGACTAGCGGGGGGGCTATTCTGTATACAGATACGCAGTATTTT. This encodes CSATKGTSGGAILYTDTQYF.

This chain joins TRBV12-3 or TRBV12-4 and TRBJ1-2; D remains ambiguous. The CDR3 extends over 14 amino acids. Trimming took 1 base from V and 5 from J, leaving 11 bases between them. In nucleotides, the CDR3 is TGTGCCAGCAGTTTAGGGGCAGCCTCTTATGGCTACACCTTC. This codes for CASSLGAASYGYTF.

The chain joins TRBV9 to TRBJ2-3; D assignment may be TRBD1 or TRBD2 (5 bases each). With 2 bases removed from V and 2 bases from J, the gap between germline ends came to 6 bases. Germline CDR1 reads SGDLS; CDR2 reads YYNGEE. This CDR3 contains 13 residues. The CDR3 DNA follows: TGTGCCAGCAGCGTCGGGGCCACAGATACGCAGTATTTT. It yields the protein CASSVGATDTQYF.

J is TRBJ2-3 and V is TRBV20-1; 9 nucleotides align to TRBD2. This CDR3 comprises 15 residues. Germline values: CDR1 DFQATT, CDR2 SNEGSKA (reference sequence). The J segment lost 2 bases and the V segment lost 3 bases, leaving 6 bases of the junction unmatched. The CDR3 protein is CSARGLAGPTDTQYF. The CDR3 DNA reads TGCAGTGCTAGGGGCCTAGCGGGACCCACAGATACGCAGTATTTT.

CDR3 region: CASLRQGDTTDTQYF. The CDR3 region has the DNA TGTGCCAGCCTGAGACAGGGGGACACCACAGATACGCAGTATTTT. V gene TRBV2 combines with J gene TRBJ2-3; 9 bases line up with TRBD1. The CDR3 runs 15 residues. In germline, CDR1 is SNHLY, CDR2 FYNNEI. Trimming removed 8 bases from V and 2 bases from J; junction bases left unmatched: 8.

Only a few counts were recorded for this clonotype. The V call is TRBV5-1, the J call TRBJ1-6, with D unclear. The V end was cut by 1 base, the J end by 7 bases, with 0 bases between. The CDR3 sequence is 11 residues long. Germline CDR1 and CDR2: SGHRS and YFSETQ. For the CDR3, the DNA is TGCGCCAGCAGCTTGAATTCACCCCTCCACTTT. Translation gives CASSLNSPLHF. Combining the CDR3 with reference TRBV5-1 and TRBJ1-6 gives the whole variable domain KAGVTQTPRYLIKTRGQQVTLSCSPISGHRSVSWYQQTPGQGLQFLFEYFSETQRNKGNFPGRFSGRQFSNSRSEMNVSTLELGDSALYLCASSLNSPLHFGNGTRLTVT.

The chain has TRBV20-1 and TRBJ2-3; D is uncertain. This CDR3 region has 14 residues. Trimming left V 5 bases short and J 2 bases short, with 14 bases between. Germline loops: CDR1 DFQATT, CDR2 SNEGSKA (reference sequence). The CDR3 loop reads CSAPPAEPTDTQYF. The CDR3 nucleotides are TGCAGTGCTCCCCCTGCGGAACCCACAGATACGCAGTATTTT.

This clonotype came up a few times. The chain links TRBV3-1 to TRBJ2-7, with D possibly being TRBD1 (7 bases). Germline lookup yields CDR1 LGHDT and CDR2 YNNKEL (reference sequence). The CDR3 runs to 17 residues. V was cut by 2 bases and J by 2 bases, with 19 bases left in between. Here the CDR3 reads CASSQSVRDSGPYEQYF. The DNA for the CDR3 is TGTGCCAGCAGCCAAAGTGTGCGGGACAGTGGACCCTACGAGCAGTACTTC.

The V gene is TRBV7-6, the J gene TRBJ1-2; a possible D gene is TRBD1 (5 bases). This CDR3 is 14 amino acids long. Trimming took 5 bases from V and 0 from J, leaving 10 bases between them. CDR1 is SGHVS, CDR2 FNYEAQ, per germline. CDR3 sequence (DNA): TGTGCCAGCAGCCCCGGGACTTCTAACTATGGCTACACCTTC. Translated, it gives CASSPGTSNYGYTF.

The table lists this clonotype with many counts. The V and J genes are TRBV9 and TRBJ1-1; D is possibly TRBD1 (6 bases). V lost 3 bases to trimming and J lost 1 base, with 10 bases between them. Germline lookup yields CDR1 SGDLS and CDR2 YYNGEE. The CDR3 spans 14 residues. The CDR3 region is CASSDGTSNTEAFF. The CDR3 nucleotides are TGTGCCAGCAGCGACGGGACATCGAACACTGAAGCTTTCTTT.

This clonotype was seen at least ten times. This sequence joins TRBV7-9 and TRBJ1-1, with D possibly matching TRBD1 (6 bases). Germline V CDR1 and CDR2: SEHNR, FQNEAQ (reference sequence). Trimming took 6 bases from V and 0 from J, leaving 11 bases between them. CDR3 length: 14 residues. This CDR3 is CASSPDRLNTEAFF. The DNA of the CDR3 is TGTGCCAGCAGTCCGGACAGATTGAACACTGAAGCTTTCTTT.

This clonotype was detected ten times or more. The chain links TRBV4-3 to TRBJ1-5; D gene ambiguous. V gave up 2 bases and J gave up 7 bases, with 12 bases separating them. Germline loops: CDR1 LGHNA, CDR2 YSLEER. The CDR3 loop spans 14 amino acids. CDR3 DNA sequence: TGCGCCAGCAGCCAAAGTAGGGCCCCCCAGCCCCAGCATTTT. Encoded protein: CASSQSRAPQPQHF.

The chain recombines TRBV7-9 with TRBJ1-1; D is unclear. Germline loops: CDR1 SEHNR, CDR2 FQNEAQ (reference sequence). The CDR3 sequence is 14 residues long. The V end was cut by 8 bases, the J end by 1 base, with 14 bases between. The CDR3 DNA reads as TGTGCCAGCCGAAGTGAGTCGAGGAACACTGAAGCTTTCTTT. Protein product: CASRSESRNTEAFF.

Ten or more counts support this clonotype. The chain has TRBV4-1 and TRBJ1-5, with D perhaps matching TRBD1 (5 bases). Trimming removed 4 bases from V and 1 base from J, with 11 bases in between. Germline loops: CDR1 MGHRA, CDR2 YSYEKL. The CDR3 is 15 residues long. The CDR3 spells CASSLVQGSNQPQHF. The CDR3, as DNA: TGCGCCAGCAGCCTGGTCCAGGGCAGCAATCAGCCCCAGCATTTT.

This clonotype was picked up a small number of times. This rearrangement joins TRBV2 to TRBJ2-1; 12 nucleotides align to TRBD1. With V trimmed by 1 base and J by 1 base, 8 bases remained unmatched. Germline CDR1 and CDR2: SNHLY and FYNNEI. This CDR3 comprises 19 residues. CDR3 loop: CASSEGLGDRGLSYNEQFF. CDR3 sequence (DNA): TGTGCCAGCAGTGAAGGCTTGGGGGACAGGGGGCTTTCCTACAATGAGCAGTTCTTC.

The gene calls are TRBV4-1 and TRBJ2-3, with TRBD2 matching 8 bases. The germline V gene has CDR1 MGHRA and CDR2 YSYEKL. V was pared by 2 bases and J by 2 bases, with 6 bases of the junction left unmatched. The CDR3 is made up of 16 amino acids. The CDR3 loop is CASSQLTSGPTDTQYF. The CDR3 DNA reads TGCGCCAGCAGCCAACTTACTAGCGGTCCCACAGATACGCAGTATTTT.